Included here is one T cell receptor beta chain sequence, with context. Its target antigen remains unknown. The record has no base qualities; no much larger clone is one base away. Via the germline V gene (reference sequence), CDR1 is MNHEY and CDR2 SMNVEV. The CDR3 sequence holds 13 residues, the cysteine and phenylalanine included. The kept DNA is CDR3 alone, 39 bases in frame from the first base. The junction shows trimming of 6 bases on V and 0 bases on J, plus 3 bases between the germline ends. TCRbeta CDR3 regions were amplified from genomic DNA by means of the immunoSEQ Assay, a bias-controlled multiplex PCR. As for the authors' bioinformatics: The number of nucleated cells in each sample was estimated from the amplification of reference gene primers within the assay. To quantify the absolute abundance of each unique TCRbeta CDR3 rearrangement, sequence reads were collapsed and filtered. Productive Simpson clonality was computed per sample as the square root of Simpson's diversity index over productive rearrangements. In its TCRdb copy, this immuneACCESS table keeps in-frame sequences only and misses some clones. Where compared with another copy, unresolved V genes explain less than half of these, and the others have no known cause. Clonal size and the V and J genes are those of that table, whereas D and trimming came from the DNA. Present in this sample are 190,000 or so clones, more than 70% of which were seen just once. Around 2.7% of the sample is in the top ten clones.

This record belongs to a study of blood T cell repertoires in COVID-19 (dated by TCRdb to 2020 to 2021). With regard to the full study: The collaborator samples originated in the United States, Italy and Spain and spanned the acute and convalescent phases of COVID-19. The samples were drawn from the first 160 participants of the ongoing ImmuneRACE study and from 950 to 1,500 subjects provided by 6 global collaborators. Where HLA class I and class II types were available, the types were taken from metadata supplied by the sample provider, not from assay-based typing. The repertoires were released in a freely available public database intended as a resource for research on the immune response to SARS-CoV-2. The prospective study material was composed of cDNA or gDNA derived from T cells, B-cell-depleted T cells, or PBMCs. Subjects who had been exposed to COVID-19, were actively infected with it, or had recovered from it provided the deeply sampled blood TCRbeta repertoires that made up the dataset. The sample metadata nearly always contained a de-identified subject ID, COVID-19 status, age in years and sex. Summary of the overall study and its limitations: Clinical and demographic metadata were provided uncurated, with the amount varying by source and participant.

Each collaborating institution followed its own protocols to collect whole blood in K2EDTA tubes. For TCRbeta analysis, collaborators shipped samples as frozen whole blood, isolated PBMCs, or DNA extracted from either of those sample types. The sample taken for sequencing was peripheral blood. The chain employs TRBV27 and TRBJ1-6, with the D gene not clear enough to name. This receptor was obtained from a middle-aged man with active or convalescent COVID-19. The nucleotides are TGTGCCAGCAGGAGCTCCTATAATTCACCCCTCCACTTT. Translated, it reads CASRSSYNSPLHF.